This T cell receptor beta chain was profiled in a study of patients and donors after allogeneic stem cell transplantation (dated by TCRdb to 2019 to 2021). Only a few counts were recorded for this clonotype. Its antigen remains undetermined. No clone much larger than this one lies a single base away; base qualities are absent. Libraries were prepared through RT-PCR. These reads were obtained on a NextSeq 550. The public reads were run again by TCRdb, first through fastp at Q25 and then through MiXCR, and only productive beta chains were kept. CDR3 protein duplicates are merged, each entry listing the most common genes and DNA. This sample gives approximately 170,000 distinct CDR3 sequences in total; 24% of them show up just once. Clones ranked in the top ten supply more than 25% of the sample. The germline V gene specifies SQVTM as CDR1 and ANQGSEA as CDR2. CDR3 length: 14 amino acids, cysteine to phenylalanine. Solely the CDR3 DNA is kept, with 42 bases framed from the first base. V gives up 7 bases and J gives up 0 bases, and the segment between their germline ends measures 15 bases.

This chain is built from TRBV29-1 and TRBJ1-2; a confident D gene designation cannot be given. The sample comprised blood, either unsorted or a sorted T cell fraction (not recorded which). This TCR was sampled from a human donor who was either an allogeneic HSCT recipient or a stem cell or donor lymphocyte infusion donor (not recorded which). It is not recorded whose cells these are; they may come from a transplant donor. The nucleotide sequence is given as TGCAGCGCACGGACGGTGGAGACTAACTATGGCTACACCTTC. Its translation is CSARTVETNYGYTF.